The clone carrying this T cell receptor beta chain turned up a few times. The data stem from a study of blood T cells in healthy people across ages. The study recruited healthy Caucasian donors from Russia who were aged about 6 to 95. It was with a sample-barcoded 5' primer and a J-beta primer mix that a second PCR of roughly 7 to 11 cycles was run. One entry per CDR3 protein, called by TCRdb with MiXCR from the 5' RACE reads. The sample lists about 810,000 distinct CDR3 sequences, around 36% occurring once. Trimming shortened V by 5 bases and J by 8 bases, and 19 bases separated the two germline ends. The CDR3 is 15 residues long. The germline V gene has CDR1 SGHDN and CDR2 FVKESK.

The chain uses TRBV14 and TRBJ2-4, with D perhaps assigned TRBD1 or TRBD2 (5 bases each). This TCR came from a man between 18 and 35 years old in good health. Specimen: blood. CDR3 sequence: CASSSRTGKGDIQYF. CDR3 DNA: TGTGCCAGCAGCTCGCGGACGGGGAAAGGGGACATTCAGTACTTC. Together with reference TRBV14 and TRBJ2-4, the CDR3 gives the full variable domain: EAGVTQFPSHSVIEKGQTVTLRCDPISGHDNLYWYRRVMGKEIKFLLHFVKESKQDESGMPNNRFLAERTGGTYSTLKVQPAELEDSGVYFCASSSRTGKGDIQYFGAGTRLSVL.